This record concerns one T cell receptor (beta chain) sequence. Measured with immunoSEQ multiplex PCR; TCRdb has only the in-frame clones, and not every one. Seen here are about 62,000 clones, roughly 88% observed once, and the top ten hold less than 1.5%. This sample stems from a study of blood T cell repertoires in COVID-19. CDR3 length equals 16 residues. CDR1 is SEHNR, CDR2 FQNEAQ, per germline (reference sequence). Trimming at V came to 5 bases and at J to 0 bases, leaving 9 bases not matched to a gene. V usage is TRBV7-9 and J usage is TRBJ1-1, with TRBD1 matching 7 bases. Sequencing was carried out using peripheral blood. This TCR derives from an older woman with acute or convalescent COVID-19. This chain's CDR3 is CASSGRTGSMNTEAFF. As DNA, the CDR3 is TGTGCCAGCAGCGGAAGGACAGGCTCCATGAACACTGAAGCTTTCTTT.